A selection of T cell receptor beta chains follows, all from one sample in a study of cytomegalovirus exposure and HLA in healthy donors. Method: immunoSEQ multiplex PCR; TCRdb's copy keeps in-frame clones and lacks some. The repertoire consists of 100,000 to 150,000 clones, with 60% to 80% occurring once and the leading ten covering over 1.2%. Input material: PBMCs. All receptors come from a female donor in good health and CMV-seronegative. Each CDR3 is given with its conserved first and last residue. Fields, in order: CDR3 length, J gene, V gene, CDR3 protein.

>15|TRBJ2-5|TRBV15
CATSSAGGSKETQYF
>15|TRBJ1-1|TRBV6-6
CASSYGTGVNTEAFF
>14|TRBJ1-3|TRBV7-9
CASSLWQVGNTIYF
>12|TRBJ1-1|TRBV27
CASSDRGRRAFF
>11|TRBJ1-1|TRBV2
CASSGQGEAFF
>20|TRBJ1-2|TRBV23-1
CASSQSPRPGQGFCCYGYTF
>14|TRBJ2-7|TRBV4-2
CASSQGQGSYEQYF
>17|TRBJ2-1|TRBV7-9
CASSPTALAGLYNEQFF
>11|TRBJ2-7|TRBV27
CASKQGASMYF
>14|TRBJ1-1|TRBV30
CAWSRTGTNTEAFF
>11|TRBJ2-1|TRBV13
CASSLTDEQFF
>15|TRBJ2-1|TRBV10-3
CAISAISGSYNEQFF
>14|TRBJ1-2|TRBV21-1
CARALGTGNYGYTF
>14|TRBJ2-2|TRBV7-7
CASGEAGYTGELFF
>13|TRBJ2-5|TRBV7-2
CASSSPGWETQYF
>15|TRBJ1-2|TRBV5-1
CASSFTAESGYGYTF
>14|TRBJ2-4|TRBV2
CASSQRELISSLYF
>14|TRBJ2-6|TRBV15
CATSIYSGANVLTF
>14|TRBJ1-2|TRBV6-5
CASRPPGQGYGYTF
>12|TRBJ1-4|TRBV28
CASSLGHEKLFF
>13|TRBJ2-1|TRBV10-2
CASSLGTYNEQFF
>18|TRBJ2-3|TRBV13
CASSLGGLAGRNTDTQYF
>13|TRBJ1-1|TRBV28
CASSLSKGVVAFF
>14|TRBJ2-3|TRBV10-1
CASTSGGGTDTQYF
>13|TRBJ1-1|TRBV28
CASSLGQNTEAFF
>10|TRBJ2-7|TRBV6-4
CASSESEQYF
>19|TRBJ1-5|TRBV19
CASTNWGQGSALGDQPQHF
>14|TRBJ2-7|TRBV5-6
CASSLRRGAYEQYF
>11|TRBJ2-3|TRBV6-1
CASRGADTQYF
>11|TRBJ2-1|TRBV20-1
CSARDLYEQFF
>15|TRBJ1-2|TRBV28
CASSPPTGVGYGYTF
>14|TRBJ1-1|TRBV19
CASSIGGGSTEAFF
>16|TRBJ2-1|TRBV18
CASSPETGQVIGEQFF
>16|TRBJ1-4|TRBV6-1
CASSVGITGGNEKLFF
>12|TRBJ2-7|TRBV5-5
CASSLEGPGQYF
>18|TRBJ2-3|TRBV7-3
CASSFRGLAGDETDTQYF
>11|TRBJ2-7|TRBV20-1
CSAGLYYEQYF
>16|TRBJ1-3|TRBV5-1
CASSLGQGVTGNIIYF
>17|TRBJ2-3|TRBV10-1
CASSESGLAHATDTQYF
>16|TRBJ2-3|TRBV9
CASSFDGGSSTDTQYF
>15|TRBJ1-1|TRBV7-8
CASSLGGLMNTEAFF
>14|TRBJ1-3|TRBV10-3
CAIGLGQSGNTIYF
>16|TRBJ1-3|TRBV4-3
CASSQVSGSSGNTIYF
>15|TRBJ2-7|TRBV5-4
CASSFGQGNAYEQYF
>14|TRBJ1-2|TRBV28
CASSPGGDDYGYTF
>15|TRBJ2-7|TRBV4-1
CASSQVLAGYYEQYF
>15|TRBJ2-4|TRBV19
CASRGDNSAKNIQYF
>14|TRBJ1-2|TRBV5-5
CASTSGTGVDGYTF
>15|TRBJ1-6|TRBV27
CASSGGVGLNSPLHF
>15|TRBJ2-1|TRBV5-4
CASSGPFGLDNEQFF
>14|TRBJ2-2|TRBV6-1
CASSYRGPTGELFF
>16|TRBJ2-2|TRBV21-1
CASSSFGGTNTGELFF
>13|TRBJ1-5|TRBV11-1
CASSRDRGEPQHF
>14|TRBJ2-1|TRBV28
CASRKGQSYNEQFF
>13|TRBJ2-7|TRBV7-9
CASSAYEVYEQYF